This T cell receptor beta chain was observed in a study of OX40 agonist ivuxolimab in advanced cancers. Findings of the study overall: Dose levels from 0.1 to 3.0 mg/kg saw CD4+ and CD8+ blood T cells expand clonally by week 6.

In regard to this clone: Antigen specificity is unknown.

Germline CDR1 reads MNHEY; CDR2 reads SVGAGI. CDR3 length equals 16 residues. Trimming took off 4 bases at V and 5 bases at J, with 20 bases between the two ends. The data were produced by immunoSEQ multiplex PCR, yet TCRdb's version contains in-frame clones alone and is incomplete. The sample carries some 64,000 clones, around 90% recorded once. This TCR derives from an adult with an advanced solid tumor such as melanoma, head and neck, liver or kidney cancer. The sequencing here drew on CD4+ or CD8+ T cells sorted from blood, taken in a trial of the OX40 agonist ivuxolimab. J is TRBJ2-5 and V is TRBV6-5; D might be TRBD1 (6 bases). CDR3 loop: CASSWDATGRWETQYF. The CDR3, as DNA: TGTGCCAGCAGTTGGGATGCGACAGGCCGGTGGGAGACCCAGTACTTC.